A single sample gave rise to the 22 T cell receptor beta chains below, sequenced in a study of T cells in Graves' hyperthyroidism and ophthalmopathy. The source material, RNA transcripts, was used to amplify TCR beta CDR3 regions. Primed by the HTBI set, a first-round RT-PCR was run on the TCR CDR3. TCRdb fed the multiplex PCR reads into MiXCR, producing one record per CDR3 protein. Counted here are 410,000 or so distinct CDR3 sequences, roughly 15% occurring once; the ten biggest clones make up roughly an eighth. The sample comprised blood. Receptors originate from a man aged 18-30 years with Graves' ophthalmopathy.

There are a few counts of this clonotype. The rearrangement joins TRBV19 to TRBJ1-1, with a tentative D call TRBD1 (5 bases). CDR1 and CDR2 from the germline V gene are LNHDA and SQIVND (reference sequence). The CDR3 totals 13 residues. Trimming shortened V by 1 base and J by 4 bases, and 7 bases separated the two germline ends. The DNA of the CDR3 is TGTGCCAGTAGTATAGGAGGGACCACTGAAGCTTTCTTT. Its protein product is CASSIGGTTEAFF.

This clonotype turned up a few times. The rearrangement links TRBV19 to TRBJ2-7; D possibly corresponds to TRBD1 (6 bases). The CDR3 covers 13 residues. V was trimmed by 2 bases and J by 2 bases, leaving 7 bases between them. Germline assignment: CDR1 LNHDA and CDR2 SQIVND (reference sequence). The CDR3 DNA reads TGTGCCAGTAGTATACGGACAGCCTACGAGCAGTACTTC. This translates into CASSIRTAYEQYF.

In this sample, this clonotype turned up many times. The chain joins TRBV6-5 to TRBJ1-3; D is ambiguous. V lost 2 bases and J lost 0, with 2 bases in between. Germline CDR1 reads MNHEY; CDR2 reads SVGAGI. The CDR3 contains 13 residues. In DNA form, the CDR3 reads TGTGCCAGCAGTTACCCCTCTGGAAACACCATATATTTT. Translated, it gives CASSYPSGNTIYF.

This clonotype was seen repeatedly, ten times or more. The chain is built from TRBV7-9 and TRBJ2-7; 7 positions agree with TRBD2. V gave up 5 bases and J gave up 3 bases; unmatched junction bases: 10. The CDR3 is made up of 15 amino acids. In germline, CDR1 is SEHNR, CDR2 FQNEAQ (reference sequence). The CDR3 is CASSLSAGVGYEQYF. The CDR3 bases are TGTGCCAGCAGCCTCTCGGCGGGGGTTGGCTACGAGCAGTACTTC.

This clonotype has ten or more counts. This rearrangement joins TRBV7-2 to TRBJ2-1, with D possibly being TRBD2 (6 bases). The CDR3 sequence is 15 residues long. V lost 5 bases to trimming and J lost 1 base, with 12 bases between them. CDR1 is SGHTA, CDR2 FQGNSA, per germline. The chain's CDR3 is CASSPRDLSYNEQFF. In DNA form, the CDR3 reads TGTGCCAGCAGCCCCCGGGACTTATCCTACAATGAGCAGTTCTTC.

Notes on this clonotype: A much larger clone differs from this one at a single base, so this may be a read error. This CDR3 reads CASSLKESVGTIYF. The CDR3 DNA is TGTGCCAGCAGCTTAAAGGAAAGCGTAGGCACCATATATTTT. V and J are TRBV7-8 and TRBJ1-3; D unresolved. Per the germline V gene, CDR1 is SGHVS and CDR2 is FQNEAQ. Trimming took 2 bases from V and 9 from J, leaving 14 bases between them. CDR3 length: 14 amino acids.

This clonotype was found many times. The chain combines TRBV5-1 with TRBJ2-3, with 11 bases matching TRBD2. This CDR3 comprises 17 residues. Trimming cost V 3 bases and J 5 bases; bases outside gene matches: 11. Germline CDR1 reads SGHRS; CDR2 reads YFSETQ. The CDR3: CASSSPETSGRLDTQYF. The CDR3 DNA reads TGCGCCAGCAGCTCACCGGAAACTAGCGGGAGATTAGATACGCAGTATTTT.

This clonotype was observed at least ten times. The CDR3 nucleotides read TGTGCCAGCAGGGACAGAGCCTACGAGCAGTACTTC. Protein sequence: CASRDRAYEQYF. The rearrangement uses TRBV19 and TRBJ2-7, with TRBD1 matching 7 bases. The CDR3 consists of 12 residues. CDR1 is LNHDA and CDR2 is SQIVND in the germline V gene (reference sequence). With 9 bases clipped from V and 2 bases from J, the junction kept 4 bases outside the gene matches.

This clonotype was counted many times. The chain couples TRBV12-3 or TRBV12-4 to TRBJ2-3; 7 nucleotides line up with TRBD2. V dropped 3 bases and J dropped 4; count of bases not matched to a gene: 19. The CDR3 contains 19 residues. The CDR3 nucleotides read TGTGCCAGCAGTTTGGGGGGGATGTTTGCGGGAGTGCGGGCAGATACGCAGTATTTT. Encoded protein: CASSLGGMFAGVRADTQYF.

This clonotype appeared many times. The chain carries TRBV28 and TRBJ1-1, with D perhaps TRBD1 (6 bases). The CDR3 extends over 13 amino acids. Germline loops: CDR1 MDHEN, CDR2 SYDVKM. Trimming left V 6 bases short and J 4 bases short, with 12 bases between. The CDR3 sequence: CASSFGQFTEAFF. The CDR3 DNA follows: TGTGCCAGCAGCTTTGGACAGTTCACTGAAGCTTTCTTT.

In its sample, this clonotype was seen many times. The chain combines TRBV6-1 with TRBJ2-7; TRBD1 matches 7 bases. Germline assignment: CDR1 MNHNS and CDR2 SASEGT. The V and J ends lost 7 bases and 4 bases, in that order; junction bases with no gene match: 16. This CDR3 spans 16 amino acids. CDR3 region: CASKDLGVGGGYEQYF. CDR3 coding DNA: TGTGCCAGCAAGGACCTGGGAGTAGGGGGCGGATACGAGCAGTACTTC.

The genes are TRBV19 and TRBJ2-7; 14 bases are a match to TRBD2. From germline, CDR1 is LNHDA and CDR2 SQIVND (reference sequence). V lost 6 bases, J lost 5 bases, and 6 bases stayed unmatched. The CDR3 length is 15 residues. The CDR3 reads CASREGTSGSNEQYF. Written as DNA, the CDR3 is TGTGCCAGTAGAGAGGGGACTAGCGGGAGCAACGAGCAGTACTTC.

The sample holds a few counts of this clonotype. With a much larger clone just one base away, this may be a read error. The chain links TRBV2 to TRBJ2-7, with D uncertain. Deletions cut 6 bases from V and 3 bases from J, with 9 bases between. CDR3 length: 12 amino acids. The germline gives CDR1 SNHLY, CDR2 FYNNEI. This chain's CDR3 is CASRDLVYEQYF. The CDR3 DNA follows: TGTGCCAGCAGGGACCTAGTCTACGAGCAGTACTTC.

A few counts support this clonotype. J is TRBJ2-1 and V is TRBV9; either TRBD1 or TRBD2 may supply D (6 bases each). V lost 0 bases to trimming and J lost 10 bases, with 17 bases between them. Germline assignment: CDR1 SGDLS and CDR2 YYNGEE. This CDR3 region has 15 residues. The CDR3 is CASSVVGGLSMEQFF. The CDR3 region has the DNA TGTGCCAGCAGCGTAGTTGGGGGGCTGAGCATGGAGCAGTTCTTC.

Concerning this clonotype itself: A much larger clonotype is one base distant, so this may be a read error. The chain employs TRBV12-3 or TRBV12-4 and TRBJ1-2; D is perhaps TRBD1 (5 bases). The CDR3 is 12 residues long. For the CDR3, the DNA is TGTGCCAGCAGTTGGGGGGGTCGTGGCTTCACCTTC. Its protein product is CASSWGGRGFTF.

At least ten counts were recorded for this clonotype. DNA of the CDR3: TGCGCCAGCAGCTTGGTGGGGACACCTATGAACACTGAAGCTTTCTTT. Amino acid sequence: CASSLVGTPMNTEAFF. This sequence joins TRBV5-1 and TRBJ1-1; possible D gene TRBD1, 6 bases. Trimming left V 0 bases short and J 0 bases short, with 12 bases between. Germline V gene sequence: CDR1 SGHRS, CDR2 YFSETQ. This CDR3 has 16 amino acids.

This clonotype was recorded many times. The rearrangement joins TRBV9 to TRBJ1-2; D is perhaps TRBD1 (5 bases). CDR1 SGDLS and CDR2 YYNGEE come from the germline V gene. The CDR3 is made up of 14 amino acids. V lost 0 bases, J lost 2 bases, and 8 bases lay in between. CDR3 sequence (DNA): TGTGCCAGCAGCGTAGGGGGGAGCAACTATGGCTACACCTTC. This gives the protein CASSVGGSNYGYTF.

A remark on this clonotype: It may be a read error: a sequence one base away is much more abundant. DNA for the CDR3: TGTGCCAGCGGCTTAAGTCCGGGGATGAACACTGAAGCTTTCTTT. Its translation is CASGLSPGMNTEAFF. The V call is TRBV7-3, the J call TRBJ1-1; the D is unclear. Germline values: CDR1 SGHTA, CDR2 FQGTGA. The CDR3 covers 15 residues.

The chain has TRBV13 and TRBJ2-1, with 8 bases lining up with TRBD2. In germline, CDR1 is PRHDT, CDR2 FYEKMQ (reference sequence). V lost 5 bases, J lost 6 bases, and 18 bases stayed unmatched. The CDR3 contains 18 residues. CDR3 in amino acids: CASSPGGSGTRFFNEQFF. CDR3 bases: TGTGCCAGCAGCCCGGGGGGGTCCGGGACTAGGTTTTTCAATGAGCAGTTCTTC.

This clonotype showed up many times. The chain combines TRBV3-1 with TRBJ2-1, with D hard to call. CDR3 length equals 13 residues. V lost 0 bases, J lost 6 bases, and 6 bases lay in between. Germline CDR1 LGHDT, CDR2 YNNKEL (reference sequence). As DNA, the CDR3 is TGTGCCAGCAGCCAAGACCCGCCCAATGAGCAGTTCTTC. Its protein is CASSQDPPNEQFF.

The genes are TRBV3-1 and TRBJ2-1, with 13 bases matching TRBD2. After removal of 7 bases from V and 7 bases from J, the junction contained 4 bases not matched to a gene. Per germline, CDR1 LGHDT and CDR2 YNNKEL (reference sequence). The CDR3 is made up of 14 amino acids. CDR3 nucleotides: TGTGCCAGCATGACTAGCGGGGGGTGGAATGAGCAGTTCTTC. Translating it yields CASMTSGGWNEQFF.

This chain uses TRBV5-4 with TRBJ2-3, with a weak D call TRBD2 (5 bases). In germline, CDR1 is SGHNT, CDR2 YYREEE (reference sequence). Trimming shortened V by 5 bases and J by 5 bases, and 18 bases separated the two germline ends. This CDR3 comprises 15 residues. CDR3 region: CASRRGFSPLDTQYF. The CDR3 region has the DNA TGTGCCAGCAGAAGAGGGTTTAGCCCCCTAGATACGCAGTATTTT.